Each of the 27 T cell receptor beta chains below was sequenced from the same sample in a study of CD8 T cells in Susac syndrome. The RNA, about 0.5 to 1 ug, was put through reverse transcription using random hexamers. TCRdb reprocessed the immunoSEQ multiplex PCR reads via MiXCR and lists one record per CDR3 protein. Of 150,000 or so distinct CDR3 sequences listed, roughly 94% were seen once; the top ten hold roughly 0.14%. The sequenced sample consisted of CD4+ T cells from PBMCs. The source of these receptors is a human donor with Susac syndrome.

This chain links TRBV30 with TRBJ2-2; no definite D call. V was clipped by 1 base and J by 0 bases, with 9 bases between them. Germline CDR1 and CDR2: GTSNPN and SVGIG (reference sequence). The CDR3 is made up of 15 amino acids. The CDR3 protein is CAWSGSYTNTGELFF. CDR3 nucleotide sequence: TGTGCCTGGAGTGGGTCTTATACGAACACCGGGGAGCTGTTTTTT.

The chain joins TRBV7-8 to TRBJ2-5; D is unresolved. CDR1 SGHVS and CDR2 FQNEAQ come from the germline V gene. This CDR3 contains 15 residues. Trimming removed 0 bases from V and 7 bases from J, with 15 bases in between. The CDR3 coding sequence is TGTGCCAGCAGCTTAGCCCGTCAGACATCAGGGACCCAGTACTTC. It translates to CASSLARQTSGTQYF.

The rearrangement uses TRBV6-6 and TRBJ1-5; D may be TRBD1 (6 bases). CDR3 length: 16 amino acids. Germline CDR1 is MNHNY and CDR2 is SVGAGI (reference sequence). The V gene lost 6 bases and the J gene lost 4 bases, with 19 bases spanning the gap. This CDR3 reads CASSKFGQLTNQPQHF. CDR3 nucleotide sequence: TGTGCCAGCAGCAAGTTTGGACAGTTGACAAATCAGCCCCAGCATTTT.

This clonotype was picked up one time. The chain has TRBV5-1 and TRBJ2-3, with D hard to call. The V and J ends lost 3 bases and 7 bases respectively, with 15 bases between them. The germline V gene has CDR1 SGHRS and CDR2 YFSETQ. CDR3 length: 14 amino acids. The CDR3 region is CASSSVLTPNTQYF. The CDR3 bases are TGCGCCAGCAGCTCTGTGCTCACCCCTAATACGCAGTATTTT.

The V and J genes are TRBV30 and TRBJ1-2, with 12 bases that match TRBD1. Trimming took 5 bases from V and 6 from J; bases not matched to a gene: 16. Per germline, CDR1 GTSNPN and CDR2 SVGIG (reference sequence). CDR3 size: 17 residues. CDR3 in DNA: TGTGCCTGGTTCAACCATGGGACAGGGGGCGTTATGGATGGCTACACCTTC. Its protein product is CAWFNHGTGGVMDGYTF.

The chain recombines TRBV9 with TRBJ1-3; possibly TRBD1 for D (6 bases). Looked up from germline, CDR1 is SGDLS and CDR2 is YYNGEE. The CDR3 totals 15 residues. V dropped 4 bases and J dropped 6 bases, with 17 bases sitting between them. CDR3 amino acids: CASSQGWGQANTIYF. The CDR3 coding sequence is TGTGCCAGCAGCCAGGGGTGGGGGCAAGCAAACACCATATATTTT.

For the CDR3, the DNA is TGTGCCATCAGTGAGTCGAATTCACCCCTCCACTTT. Its protein is CAISESNSPLHF. The V and J genes are TRBV10-3 and TRBJ1-6, with D uncertain. This CDR3 comprises 12 residues. V was shortened by 0 bases and J by 7 bases, with 1 base between the two germline ends. From germline, CDR1 is ENHRY and CDR2 SYGVKD.

This chain connects TRBV29-1 to TRBJ2-7; TRBD2 might be the D (6 bases). V was trimmed by 4 bases and J by 2 bases, leaving 9 bases between them. The CDR3 runs 12 residues. Germline CDR1 and CDR2: SQVTM and ANQGSEA. The CDR3 spells CSVGGKAYEQYF. CDR3 bases: TGCAGCGTTGGCGGGAAGGCCTACGAGCAGTACTTC.

The chain joins TRBV29-1 to TRBJ2-3, with 7 bases matching TRBD1. The CDR3 is made up of 13 amino acids. Germline CDR1 SQVTM, CDR2 ANQGSEA. V lost 8 bases, J lost 2 bases, and 7 bases stayed unmatched. CDR3 DNA: TGCAGCCTTATAACAGGGGCCACAGATACGCAGTATTTT. This translates into CSLITGATDTQYF.

The table lists this clonotype with a count of one. V and J are TRBV25-1 and TRBJ2-6; TRBD1 matches at 10 bases. The germline V gene encodes CDR1 MGHDK and CDR2 SYGVNS. V shed 3 bases, J shed 1 base, and the junction held 6 bases outside the gene matches. There are 18 residues in the CDR3. The CDR3 bases are TGTGCCAGCAGTGATGGGGACAGGGGCAGGTCTGGGGCCAACGTCCTGACTTTC. Amino acids: CASSDGDRGRSGANVLTF.

The chain joins TRBV20-1 to TRBJ2-1; 11 bases align to TRBD2. The germline CDR1 and CDR2 sequences are DFQATT and SNEGSKA (reference sequence). There are 14 residues in the CDR3. The trim removed 3 bases at V and 8 bases at J, leaving 6 bases unmatched. The CDR3 protein is CSARVASGRHEQFF. CDR3 sequence (DNA): TGCAGTGCTAGGGTGGCTAGCGGGAGGCATGAGCAGTTCTTC.

V gene TRBV5-4 combines with J gene TRBJ2-3, with 10 bases matching TRBD2. CDR3 size: 17 residues. With 4 bases clipped from V and 0 bases from J, the junction kept 8 bases outside the gene matches. Germline-derived CDR1 and CDR2 are SGHNT and YYREEE (reference sequence). As DNA, the CDR3 is TGTGCCAGCAGCCATCGGACTAGCGGAACTAGCACAGATACGCAGTATTTT. It encodes CASSHRTSGTSTDTQYF.

The chain has TRBV5-1 and TRBJ2-6; 7 nucleotides match TRBD1. Looked up from germline, CDR1 is SGHRS and CDR2 is YFSETQ. The CDR3 is made up of 15 amino acids. The J segment lost 1 base and the V segment lost 4 bases, leaving 2 bases of the junction unmatched. The CDR3 coding sequence is TGCGCCAGCAGCGGGGGACAGTCTGGGGCCAACGTCCTGACTTTC. It encodes CASSGGQSGANVLTF.

This clonotype appeared once. The chain couples TRBV14 to TRBJ1-3; TRBD1 is a possible D gene (5 bases). The CDR3 is 14 amino acids. Germline CDR1 SGHDN, CDR2 FVKESK. V shed 4 bases and J shed 4 bases, with 11 bases lying between them. This CDR3 reads CASSPLGPGNTIYF. The CDR3 DNA follows: TGTGCCAGCAGCCCGCTGGGGCCGGGAAACACCATATATTTT.

The rearrangement joins TRBV29-1 to TRBJ1-1; the D is unclear. The CDR3 length is 13 residues. Germline V gene lookup returns CDR1 SQVTM and CDR2 ANQGSEA. V lost 4 bases and J lost 4, with 13 bases in between. As DNA, the CDR3 is TGCAGCGTTGGGATCCATTTGAGCACTGAAGCTTTCTTT. This translates into CSVGIHLSTEAFF.

A single count supports this clonotype. The chain uses TRBV25-1 and TRBJ2-3; a possible D gene is TRBD1 (6 bases). Germline CDR1 reads MGHDK; CDR2 reads SYGVNS. Trimming took 2 bases from V and 3 from J, leaving 12 bases between them. The CDR3 loop spans 15 amino acids. The CDR3 loop is CASSEQGRPTDTQYF. The CDR3 region has the DNA TGTGCCAGCAGTGAACAGGGGCGCCCAACAGATACGCAGTATTTT.

This rearrangement joins TRBV10-3 to TRBJ2-5; 7 nucleotides line up with TRBD2. This CDR3 has 13 amino acids. V shed 10 bases and J 4 bases; nucleotides not matched to a gene: 9. Germline V gene lookup returns CDR1 ENHRY and CDR2 SYGVKD. CDR3 nucleotide sequence: TGTGCCACTTCTCGGGGGGTAGGAGAGACCCAGTACTTC. Encoded protein: CATSRGVGETQYF.

This sequence joins TRBV12-3 or TRBV12-4 and TRBJ2-3; D unclear. The germline V and J ends were trimmed by 4 bases and 0 bases, with 11 bases remaining between them. CDR3 length equals 15 residues. CDR3 region: CASSSRATSTDTQYF. The CDR3 DNA reads as TGTGCCAGCAGTTCCAGAGCCACTAGCACAGATACGCAGTATTTT.

The genes are TRBV20-1 and TRBJ2-7, with 8 bases fitting TRBD2. Trimming cost V 5 bases and J 2 bases; bases outside gene matches: 2. The CDR3 runs to 12 residues. Germline V gene sequence: CDR1 DFQATT, CDR2 SNEGSKA (reference sequence). CDR3 residues: CSASGLAYEQYF. For the CDR3, the DNA is TGCAGTGCTTCGGGACTAGCCTACGAGCAGTACTTC.

The chain recombines TRBV12-5 with TRBJ2-1, with 7 bases identical to TRBD2. The CDR3 contains 16 residues. Germline V gives CDR1 LGHNT, CDR2 FRNRAP. Unmatched junction bases numbered 9, after V lost 5 bases and J lost 2 bases. The CDR3 nucleotides are TGTGCTAGTGGTCCATCGGGAGGAGGGGCCTACAATGAGCAGTTCTTC. It is translated as CASGPSGGGAYNEQFF.

The chain has TRBV6-6 and TRBJ2-7, with 7 bases that match TRBD1. The CDR3 is 15 amino acids. The J segment lost 3 bases and the V segment lost 5 bases, leaving 10 bases of the junction unmatched. The germline gives CDR1 MNHNY, CDR2 SVGAGI (reference sequence). As DNA, the CDR3 is TGTGCCAGCAGTCCCCCCCGACAGGGTGTCTACGAGCAGTACTTC. Its translation: CASSPPRQGVYEQYF.

The chain joins TRBV20-1 to TRBJ2-1; 11 bases map to TRBD2. There are 18 residues in the CDR3. Looked up from germline, CDR1 is DFQATT and CDR2 is SNEGSKA (reference sequence). The J segment lost 0 bases and the V segment lost 3 bases, leaving 10 bases of the junction unmatched. The CDR3 coding sequence is TGCAGTGCTAGTGCGGTAGCGGGGGGGCCCAGCTCCTACAATGAGCAGTTCTTC. Translating it yields CSASAVAGGPSSYNEQFF.

The rearrangement uses TRBV5-6 and TRBJ1-6; D gene ambiguous. Between the trimmed V and J ends, which lost 0 bases and 12 bases, there was a span of 7 bases. This CDR3 contains 12 residues. The germline V gene has CDR1 SGHDT and CDR2 YYEEEE. CDR3 nucleotides: TGTGCCAGCAGCTTGGCCTCTAGACCCCTCCACTTT. It codes for CASSLASRPLHF.

The chain recombines TRBV15 with TRBJ1-4; D remains unclear. The CDR3 runs 13 residues. Trimming removed 9 bases at V and 7 bases at J, with 15 bases between. Looked up from germline, CDR1 is LNHNV and CDR2 is YYDKDF (reference sequence). CDR3 coding DNA: TGTGCCACTGGGAGGCCCGACGGTGAAAAACTGTTTTTT. This sequence encodes CATGRPDGEKLFF.

This clonotype was picked up one time. CDR3 DNA sequence: TGTGCCAGCAGCTTGTTTAAGGGACGAAGTGGCTACACCTTC. It encodes CASSLFKGRSGYTF. The chain joins TRBV5-6 to TRBJ1-2; a possible D gene is TRBD1 (5 bases). This CDR3 contains 14 residues. The germline V and J ends were trimmed by 1 base and 7 bases, with 14 bases remaining between them. Germline assignment: CDR1 SGHDT and CDR2 YYEEEE.

V and J are TRBV24-1 and TRBJ2-2, with D uncertain. There are 15 residues in the CDR3. V was shortened by 3 bases and J by 2 bases, with 9 bases between the two germline ends. CDR1 is KGHDR, CDR2 SFDVKD, per germline. DNA for the CDR3: TGTGCCACCAGTGATCCCCGACATAACACCGGGGAGCTGTTTTTT. Protein sequence: CATSDPRHNTGELFF.

The chain recombines TRBV15 with TRBJ1-1; the D gene is possibly TRBD1 (6 bases). Between the trimmed V and J ends, which lost 1 base and 1 base, there was a span of 16 bases. The CDR3 spans 17 residues. The germline V gene has CDR1 LNHNV and CDR2 YYDKDF (reference sequence). CDR3 sequence: CATSRGPQLDRNTEAFF. CDR3 bases: TGTGCCACCAGCAGAGGACCCCAGTTGGACAGGAACACTGAAGCTTTCTTT. Based on the CDR3 plus reference TRBV15 and TRBJ1-1, the full variable domain is DAMVIQNPRYQVTQFGKPVTLSCSQTLNHNVMYWYQQKSSQAPKLLFHYYDKDFNNEADTPDNFQSRRPNTSFCFLDIRSPGLGDTAMYLCATSRGPQLDRNTEAFFGQGTRLTVV.